One and the same sample provided the 12 T cell receptor beta chains below, sequenced in a study of blood T cell repertoires in COVID-19. Using immunoSEQ multiplex PCR, the repertoire was profiled, and TCRdb retains in-frame clones only, with some absent. The sample shows about 170,000 clones, 85% to 90% of them seen only once. The source material was peripheral blood. These receptors all come from a middle-aged man who had recovered from COVID-19.

The chain links TRBV6-2 or TRBV6-3 to TRBJ2-7; 8 bases line up with TRBD1. Trimming removed 2 bases from V and 3 bases from J; junction bases left unmatched: 9. CDR1 MNHEY and CDR2 SVGEGT come from the germline V gene. The CDR3 length is 16 residues. The CDR3 region has the DNA TGTGCCAGCAGTTACGCCGCGGACAGGGCTAACTACGAGCAGTACTTC. The encoded protein is CASSYAADRANYEQYF.

The chain couples TRBV11-2 to TRBJ1-2; TRBD1 agrees at 8 bases. V lost 8 bases and J lost 4; bases outside the gene matches: 6. The CDR3 is 13 residues long. Per the germline V gene, CDR1 is SGHAT and CDR2 is FQNNGV. The CDR3 reads CASETGEGYGYTF. DNA of the CDR3: TGTGCCAGCGAGACAGGGGAGGGCTATGGCTACACCTTC.

This clone was counted a single time. This chain links TRBV5-1 with TRBJ2-1; no definite D call. V dropped 4 bases and J dropped 0 bases, with 14 bases sitting between them. Germline V CDR1 and CDR2: SGHRS, YFSETQ. CDR3 length: 16 amino acids. The CDR3 sequence is CASSRTSQSSYNEQFF. The CDR3 DNA is TGCGCCAGCAGCCGCACCTCACAGAGCTCCTACAATGAGCAGTTCTTC.

This clone came up a few times. This rearrangement joins TRBV5-1 to TRBJ2-5; TRBD2 agrees at 10 bases. Germline trimming cut 0 bases from V and 3 bases from J; bases unmatched to any gene: 2. The CDR3 length is 15 residues. In germline, CDR1 is SGHRS, CDR2 YFSETQ. CDR3 nucleotides: TGCGCCAGCAGCTTGGGGACTAGCGGAAAAGAGACCCAGTACTTC. Protein sequence: CASSLGTSGKETQYF.

V usage is TRBV18 and J usage is TRBJ2-1; 13 nucleotides match TRBD2. Germline V gives CDR1 KGHSH, CDR2 LQKENI. The CDR3 contains 17 residues. V lost 8 bases, J lost 1 base, and 8 bases stayed unmatched. The CDR3 DNA sequence: TGTGCCAGCGGGAGGACTAGCGGGAGAACGTCCTACAATGAGCAGTTCTTC. Protein sequence: CASGRTSGRTSYNEQFF.

This clone was observed a single time. This CDR3 reads CATSGTGGMNEQFF. CDR3 in DNA: TGTGCCACTTCCGGGACAGGGGGGATGAATGAGCAGTTCTTC. The V gene is TRBV24-1, the J gene TRBJ2-1, with TRBD1 matching 11 bases. The CDR3 contains 14 residues. J was trimmed by 7 bases and V by 10 bases; bases with no gene match: 8. Per the germline V gene, CDR1 is KGHDR and CDR2 is SFDVKD.

The V call is TRBV5-4, the J call TRBJ2-7, with 12 bases lining up with TRBD2. Trimming took 4 bases from V and 1 from J; bases not matched to a gene: 6. Germline lookup yields CDR1 SGHNT and CDR2 YYREEE (reference sequence). The CDR3 is made up of 16 amino acids. The CDR3 DNA sequence: TGTGCCAGCAGCCCCGGGGGACTAGCGGGTTCCTACGAGCAGTACTTC. Translated, it gives CASSPGGLAGSYEQYF. Full variable domain (remainder filled in from reference TRBV5-4 and TRBJ2-7): ETGVTQSPTHLIKTRGQQVTLRCSSQSGHNTVSWYQQALGQGPQFIFQYYREEENGRGNFPPRFSGLQFPNYSSELNVNALELDDSALYLCASSPGGLAGSYEQYFGPGTRLTVT.

This clone was picked up one time. The genes are TRBV19 and TRBJ2-2, with D perhaps matching TRBD2 (5 bases). V was clipped by 1 base and J by 5 bases, with 8 bases between them. Germline CDR1 and CDR2: LNHDA and SQIVND (reference sequence). CDR3 length: 14 residues. The CDR3 loop reads CASSIAPGTGELFF. CDR3 nucleotide sequence: TGTGCCAGTAGTATAGCCCCGGGGACCGGGGAGCTGTTTTTT.

The chain is built from TRBV10-3 and TRBJ1-2; no definite D call. Germline V lookup: CDR1 ENHRY, CDR2 SYGVKD. V shed 11 bases and J shed 6 bases, with 19 bases lying between them. This CDR3 has 13 amino acids. Here the CDR3 DNA reads TGTGCCCCCCGGCGGCGGGGTAGACATGGCTACACCTTC. This codes for CAPRRRGRHGYTF.

This chain connects TRBV6-1 to TRBJ2-7; D gene unclear. Germline loops: CDR1 MNHNS, CDR2 SASEGT. This CDR3 is built from 10 residues. Trimming took 2 bases from V and 6 from J, leaving 2 bases between them. CDR3 in amino acids: CASSEREQYF. The CDR3 DNA reads as TGTGCCAGCAGTGAACGCGAGCAGTACTTC.

V and J are TRBV7-2 and TRBJ2-6, with a tentative D call TRBD1 (6 bases). The germline V gene has CDR1 SGHTA and CDR2 FQGNSA. Trimming shortened V by 1 base and J by 0 bases, and 10 bases separated the two germline ends. CDR3 size: 17 residues. The CDR3 protein is CASSLVSGVSGANVLTF. Here the CDR3 DNA reads TGTGCCAGCAGCTTAGTTTCAGGGGTCTCTGGGGCCAACGTCCTGACTTTC.

This clone has a single count. The J gene is TRBJ1-3, the V gene TRBV18; TRBD1 might be the D (6 bases). V dropped 2 bases and J dropped 0 bases, with 8 bases sitting between them. The germline CDR1 and CDR2 sequences are KGHSH and LQKENI. CDR3 length equals 15 residues. The CDR3 reads CASSPTDSSGNTIYF. CDR3 sequence (DNA): TGTGCCAGCTCACCAACGGACAGCTCTGGAAACACCATATATTTT.